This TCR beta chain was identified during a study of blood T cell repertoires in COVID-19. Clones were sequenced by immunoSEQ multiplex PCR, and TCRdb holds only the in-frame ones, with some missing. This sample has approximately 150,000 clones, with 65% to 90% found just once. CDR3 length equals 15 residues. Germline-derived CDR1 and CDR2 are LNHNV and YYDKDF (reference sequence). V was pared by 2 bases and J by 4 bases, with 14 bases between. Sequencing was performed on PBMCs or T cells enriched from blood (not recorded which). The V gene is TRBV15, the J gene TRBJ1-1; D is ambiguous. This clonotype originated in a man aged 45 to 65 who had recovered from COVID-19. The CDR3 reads CATSRPGVGGTEAFF. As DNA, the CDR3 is TGTGCCACCAGCAGACCCGGGGTCGGCGGCACTGAAGCTTTCTTT. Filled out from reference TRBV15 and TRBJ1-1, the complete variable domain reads DAMVIQNPRYQVTQFGKPVTLSCSQTLNHNVMYWYQQKSSQAPKLLFHYYDKDFNNEADTPDNFQSRRPNTSFCFLDIRSPGLGDTAMYLCATSRPGVGGTEAFFGQGTRLTVV.